A single T cell receptor beta chain is shown here with its context. Germline V gives CDR1 MNHEY, CDR2 SMNVEV (reference sequence). This CDR3 is 14 amino acids long. Trimming stripped 6 bases from V and 4 bases from J, with 16 bases between. The data derive from a study of blood T cell repertoires in COVID-19. Sequencing used immunoSEQ multiplex PCR; TCRdb keeps in-frame clones, though not all of them. The data contain hundreds of thousands of clones, approximately 86% of them singletons. The specimen was peripheral blood. The TCR originated in a woman in her 70s with COVID-19, enrolled during active disease. V gene TRBV27 combines with J gene TRBJ2-7; perhaps TRBD2 as D (6 bases). CDR3 amino acids: CASRPEGIWYEQYF. The CDR3 DNA follows: TGTGCCAGCAGACCGGAGGGTATTTGGTACGAGCAGTACTTC.